This note documents a single TCR beta chain sequence. Its specificity is not known. Profiling relied on immunoSEQ multiplex PCR, and the TCRdb table lists in-frame clones only, not all of them. The table shows about 100,000 clones, with around nine tenths occurring only once. The data derive from a study of T cell responses to AZD1222 COVID-19 vaccine. General study findings and limits: Distributed over spike, vaccine-associated CD4 TCRs predominated at 160-218 and 743-854. In the spike-specific TCR repertoire, nearly half reportedly target unmutated variant regions. A mostly white British donor set with more females was recruited, and clonal diversity was possibly underestimated. Repertoire collection took place solely once the T cell response had peaked.

The CDR3 is 15 residues long. The V gene's germline CDR1 is SGHNT and CDR2 YYREEE (reference sequence). Trimming took off 4 bases at V and 0 bases at J, with 13 bases between the two ends. Sequencing was performed on peripheral blood, taken on day 0 of AZD1222 vaccination. The sequence came from an adult in good health. This chain connects TRBV5-4 to TRBJ1-1, with D uncertain. The CDR3 region is CASSRRTELNTEAFF. CDR3 nucleotides: TGTGCCAGCAGCCGAAGGACGGAACTGAACACTGAAGCTTTCTTT.